These 25 T cell receptor beta chains were sequenced from one sample in a study of cytomegalovirus exposure and HLA in healthy donors. Use of 60 Vbeta and 13 Jbeta primers characterized the PCR. The method was immunoSEQ multiplex PCR; TCRdb's version includes in-frame clones alone and lacks a portion of them. Of approximately 140,000 clones listed, 70% to 80% are singletons. The specimen sequenced was PBMCs. These receptor sequences come from a human donor in good health.

CDR3 nucleotides: TGTGCCAGCAGCCTAGCATCGGCAGGGGTAGCTGAAGCTTTCTTT. As protein: CASSLASAGVAEAFF. The chain has TRBV5-6 and TRBJ1-1; tentatively, D is TRBD1 (6 bases). The V gene's germline CDR1 is SGHDT and CDR2 YYEEEE. Trimming took off 4 bases at V and 6 bases at J, with 19 bases between the two ends. This CDR3 is built from 15 residues.

This clone was picked up a small number of times. V usage is TRBV2 and J usage is TRBJ2-4; TRBD1 aligns across 11 bases. Looked up from germline, CDR1 is SNHLY and CDR2 is FYNNEI. The CDR3 loop spans 15 amino acids. V lost 6 bases to trimming and J lost 6 bases; unmatched junction nucleotides: 7. The CDR3 bases are TGTGCCAGCAGAGAAACCGGGACAGGGGGAAACATTCAGTACTTC. This codes for CASRETGTGGNIQYF.

The V gene is TRBV11-2, the J gene TRBJ2-1; 7 bases are shared with TRBD2. This CDR3 region has 16 residues. Germline V gene sequence: CDR1 SGHAT, CDR2 FQNNGV. J was trimmed by 7 bases and V by 1 base; bases with no gene match: 10. CDR3 sequence: CASSLAFPPAGNEQFF. CDR3 coding DNA: TGTGCCAGCAGCTTAGCCTTCCCCCCAGCGGGGAATGAGCAGTTCTTC.

The chain links TRBV27 to TRBJ2-7, with TRBD2 matching over 10 bases. This CDR3 comprises 14 residues. V lost 5 bases to trimming and J lost 7 bases; unmatched junction nucleotides: 8. CDR1 MNHEY and CDR2 SMNVEV come from the germline V gene (reference sequence). CDR3 protein: CASSLAGDRVEQYF. The DNA for the CDR3 is TGTGCCAGCAGTCTAGCGGGAGATCGGGTAGAGCAGTACTTC.

V gene TRBV4-3 combines with J gene TRBJ2-3; 8 positions agree with TRBD2. Germline CDR1 is LGHNA and CDR2 is YSLEER. The CDR3 totals 17 residues. J was trimmed by 1 base and V by 1 base; bases with no gene match: 7. In nucleotides, the CDR3 is TGCGCCAGCAGCCAAGCGGGACTAGGAAGAGGCACAGATACGCAGTATTTT. Amino acid sequence: CASSQAGLGRGTDTQYF.

This chain uses TRBV20-1 with TRBJ2-4; no reliable D call. V gave up 1 base and J gave up 7 bases, with 5 bases separating them. The CDR3 contains 11 residues. Germline loops: CDR1 DFQATT, CDR2 SNEGSKA (reference sequence). As DNA, the CDR3 is TGCAGTGCTAGAGCCTTGAACATTCAGTACTTC. Encoded protein: CSARALNIQYF.

V usage is TRBV6-1 and J usage is TRBJ1-1; D may be TRBD1 (5 bases). Trimming stripped 3 bases from V and 8 bases from J, with 19 bases between. This CDR3 has 15 amino acids. Germline assignment: CDR1 MNHNS and CDR2 SASEGT. The DNA of the CDR3 is TGTGCCAGCAGTGACCTAGACAGCCGAACGGAGGAAGCTTTCTTT. Translated: CASSDLDSRTEEAFF.

The rearrangement links TRBV7-8 to TRBJ2-1; maybe TRBD1 (5 bases). Germline CDR1 reads SGHVS; CDR2 reads FQNEAQ. CDR3 length: 16 amino acids. Trimming shortened V by 1 base and J by 4 bases, and 14 bases separated the two germline ends. In DNA, the CDR3 is TGTGCCAGCAGCTTAGGGAACCGACAGAGTTACAATGAGCAGTTCTTC. Its protein product is CASSLGNRQSYNEQFF.

The V gene is TRBV5-4, the J gene TRBJ2-1; D is perhaps TRBD1 (6 bases). Trimming took 4 bases from V and 5 from J, leaving 19 bases between them. The CDR3 is 16 amino acids. Germline V gene lookup returns CDR1 SGHNT and CDR2 YYREEE (reference sequence). The DNA for the CDR3 is TGTGCCAGCAGCAGTGCCGGGACACTAACCCACAATGAGCAGTTCTTC. It codes for CASSSAGTLTHNEQFF.

The chain carries TRBV5-1 and TRBJ2-1; 9 bases align to TRBD2. The CDR3 has 16 amino acids. Germline CDR1 SGHRS, CDR2 YFSETQ. Trimming cost V 0 bases and J 4 bases; bases outside gene matches: 5. The CDR3 region is CASSLEASGVYNEQFF. The DNA of the CDR3 is TGCGCCAGCAGCTTGGAGGCTAGCGGGGTTTACAATGAGCAGTTCTTC.

The chain links TRBV19 to TRBJ1-2; D gene ambiguous. Trimming took 3 bases from V and 6 from J, leaving 14 bases between them. CDR1 is LNHDA and CDR2 is SQIVND in the germline V gene (reference sequence). The CDR3 spans 14 residues. The CDR3 region has the DNA TGTGCCAGTAGTATGAGGGCAGGAGTACATGGCTACACCTTC. Encoded protein: CASSMRAGVHGYTF.

V usage is TRBV5-6 and J usage is TRBJ1-3; TRBD1 agrees at 7 bases. J was trimmed by 3 bases and V by 3 bases; bases with no gene match: 6. The CDR3 spans 15 residues. Per germline, CDR1 SGHDT and CDR2 YYEEEE. CDR3 DNA: TGTGCCAGCAGCTGGGGACAGTCGGTTGGAAACACCATATATTTT. Translating gives CASSWGQSVGNTIYF.

As to this clone: Mismatch with germline at one junction end may stem from a read error. Other DNA sequences in the sample encode the same CDR3. The chain carries TRBV5-1 and TRBJ1-1; TRBD1 is a possible D gene (6 bases). CDR3 length: 15 residues. CDR1 and CDR2 from the germline V gene are SGHRS and YFSETQ. The CDR3: CASSLGQGMRTEAFF. The CDR3 bases are TGCGCCAGCAGCTTGGGGCAGGGGATGAGGACTGAAGCCTTCTTT. Drawing the rest from reference TRBV5-1 and TRBJ1-1, the complete variable domain is KAGVTQTPRYLIKTRGQQVTLSCSPISGHRSVSWYQQTPGQGLQFLFEYFSETQRNKGNFPGRFSGRQFSNSRSEMNVSTLELGDSALYLCASSLGQGMRTEAFFGQGTRLTVV.

The rearrangement uses TRBV9 and TRBJ1-4; D gene ambiguous. V was cut by 3 bases and J by 4 bases, with 22 bases left in between. The CDR3 sequence is 18 residues long. Germline V lookup: CDR1 SGDLS, CDR2 YYNGEE. This CDR3 reads CASSASIIPQTNNEKLFF. The CDR3 region has the DNA TGTGCCAGCAGCGCTTCCATCATACCACAAACCAATAATGAAAAACTGTTTTTT.

This clone was observed a single time. The chain recombines TRBV7-7 with TRBJ2-3, with D tentatively TRBD1 (5 bases). The germline V and J ends were trimmed by 5 bases and 3 bases, with 12 bases remaining between them. Germline V CDR1 and CDR2: SSHAT, FNYEAQ (reference sequence). CDR3 length: 14 residues. This CDR3 is CASSPFDSTDTQYF. The DNA of the CDR3 is TGTGCCAGCAGCCCATTCGACAGTACAGATACGCAGTATTTT.

The chain employs TRBV28 and TRBJ2-7; D possibly corresponds to TRBD2 (6 bases). The CDR3 consists of 14 residues. Germline-derived CDR1 and CDR2 are MDHEN and SYDVKM. The V end lost 7 bases, the J end lost 4 bases, and 17 bases lay between the germline ends. Here the CDR3 reads CASIPSGRRYEQYF. DNA for the CDR3: TGTGCCAGCATTCCTTCAGGGAGGAGGTACGAGCAGTACTTC. The full variable domain, completed using reference TRBV28 and TRBJ2-7, is DVKVTQSSRYLVKRTGEKVFLECVQDMDHENMFWYRQDPGLGLRLIYFSYDVKMKEKGDIPEGYSVSREKKERFSLILESASTNQTSMYLCASIPSGRRYEQYFGPGTRLTVT.

This chain joins TRBV19 and TRBJ2-5, with 9 nucleotides matching TRBD2. V shed 5 bases, J shed 7 bases, and the junction held 8 bases outside the gene matches. This CDR3 comprises 14 residues. Germline V gene sequence: CDR1 LNHDA, CDR2 SQIVND (reference sequence). CDR3 protein: CASSLQREVGTQYF. CDR3 coding DNA: TGTGCCAGTAGTCTACAGCGGGAGGTGGGGACCCAGTACTTC.

This clone was seen a few times. The rearrangement joins TRBV10-1 to TRBJ1-1; D not resolved. Germline V gene lookup returns CDR1 WNHNN and CDR2 SYGVQD (reference sequence). This CDR3 comprises 14 residues. V was pared by 0 bases and J by 4 bases, with 9 bases between. The CDR3 DNA reads as TGCGCCAGCAGTGAGTCTCCTCGGGGCACTGAAGCTTTCTTT. Protein product: CASSESPRGTEAFF.

For this clone: A junction end diverges from the germline sequence, so it may reflect a read error. This chain uses TRBV10-3 with TRBJ2-7; 8 bases are shared with TRBD2. Germline CDR1 and CDR2: ENHRY and SYGVKD. The CDR3 has 12 amino acids. The CDR3 DNA reads as TGTGCCATCAGTGACCTCGGGACTAGTCAAGTCTTC. Amino acids: CAISDLGTSQVF.

The rearrangement joins TRBV6-1 to TRBJ1-5, with 11 nucleotides matching TRBD1. Germline loops: CDR1 MNHNS, CDR2 SASEGT. The CDR3 runs 15 residues. Trimming cost V 6 bases and J 4 bases; bases outside gene matches: 5. The CDR3 DNA is TGTGCCAGCAGATGGACAGGGGGCATGAATCAGCCCCAGCATTTT. This encodes CASRWTGGMNQPQHF.

The genes are TRBV27 and TRBJ2-2; 9 bases align to TRBD2. Trimming took 7 bases from V and 4 from J; bases not matched to a gene: 10. CDR3 length: 16 residues. Looked up from germline, CDR1 is MNHEY and CDR2 is SMNVEV (reference sequence). As DNA, the CDR3 is TGTGCCAGCACCTCGGGCGGGAGGGCCTCCACCGGGGAGCTGTTTTTT. Its protein is CASTSGGRASTGELFF.

The rearrangement links TRBV2 to TRBJ1-2, with D possibly matching TRBD1 (5 bases). V was shortened by 3 bases and J by 2 bases, with 7 bases between the two germline ends. This CDR3 spans 13 amino acids. The germline V gene has CDR1 SNHLY and CDR2 FYNNEI. CDR3 in amino acids: CASSEGPNYGYTF. Here the CDR3 DNA reads TGTGCCAGCAGTGAGGGGCCGAACTATGGCTACACCTTC.

This chain links TRBV6-1 with TRBJ1-5; 11 nucleotides line up with TRBD1. Germline V gene sequence: CDR1 MNHNS, CDR2 SASEGT. Trimming took 2 bases from V and 7 from J; bases not matched to a gene: 4. The length of the CDR3 is 15 residues. CDR3 residues: CASSERTGGWQPQHF. The CDR3 DNA is TGTGCCAGCAGTGAACGGACAGGGGGCTGGCAGCCCCAGCATTTT.

Worth noting for this clone: One end of the junction is discordant with germline, which a read error may explain. The rearrangement uses TRBV7-9 and TRBJ2-5; 7 bases agree with TRBD2. Germline loops: CDR1 SEHNR, CDR2 FQNEAQ (reference sequence). The CDR3 sequence is 12 residues long. CDR3 DNA sequence: TGTTCCAGCAGCGGACTAGACGAGACCCAGTACTTC. Residues: CSSSGLDETQYF.

This clone has a handful of counts. V usage is TRBV11-2 and J usage is TRBJ2-7; TRBD1 matches at 10 bases. J was trimmed by 5 bases and V by 6 bases; bases with no gene match: 7. CDR3 length: 14 residues. CDR1 and CDR2 (germline): SGHAT, FQNNGV. The DNA for the CDR3 is TGTGCCAGCAGGGAGGGACAGGGGCAGCACGAGCAGTACTTC. This sequence encodes CASREGQGQHEQYF. Full variable domain (missing parts from reference TRBV11-2 and TRBJ2-7): EAGVAQSPRYKIIEKRQSVAFWCNPISGHATLYWYQQILGQGPKLLIQFQNNGVVDDSQLPKDRFSAERLKGVDSTLKIQPAKLEDSAVYLCASREGQGQHEQYFGPGTRLTVT.